This TCR beta chain was profiled in a study of cytomegalovirus exposure and HLA in healthy donors. Study-level results: DRB1 showed the most TCR associations and HLA-C the fewest in a later analysis, as rates varied by HLA locus. There were reportedly fewer N-insertions in an Asian-associated ancestry cluster than the approximately 600-donor mean, in a later analysis.

CDR3 length equals 11 residues. V gave up 4 bases and J gave up 5 bases, with 6 bases separating them. Germline values: CDR1 GTSNPN, CDR2 SVGIG (reference sequence). Comments on this clone: The target antigen is unknown.

60 Vbeta and 13 Jbeta primers were used in PCR. The assay was immunoSEQ multiplex PCR, and TCRdb's table has in-frame clones only and misses some. The data contain 150,000 to 200,000 clones, over 80% of them singletons. This TCR was sampled from a man aged 40-50 years in good health and CMV-seronegative. Sample: PBMCs. The chain links TRBV30 to TRBJ2-1; tentatively, D is TRBD2 (6 bases). The CDR3 DNA reads as TGTGCCTGGACGGGGGACAATGAGCAGTTCTTC. This codes for CAWTGDNEQFF.